These T cell receptor beta chains were read from a single sample in a study of early T cells in non-severe SARS-CoV-2 infection. TCRdb processed the 5' RACE reads anew with MiXCR; each CDR3 protein has one entry. In the table there are some 91,000 distinct CDR3 sequences, about 12% of which are singletons. What was sequenced was whole blood. These receptors were obtained from an adult who was a healthcare worker with PCR-confirmed SARS-CoV-2 infection or an uninfected control (not recorded which). The CDR3 runs from the conserved cysteine through the conserved F or W. A D gene is named only where the DNA matches it firmly. Where a row states a size, it is once, few, many or the class of an expanded clone; other rows omit it.

TRBV7-2	TRBJ1-5	-	TRBD1	CASSLGRGGARQPQHF	TGTGCCAGCAGCTTAGGTAGAGGGGGCGCGAGACAGCCCCAGCATTTT
TRBV28	TRBJ2-2	many	-	CASSLRTGELFF	TGTGCCAGCAGTTTACGCACCGGGGAGCTGTTTTTT
TRBV6-2/TRBV6-3	TRBJ1-6	-	-	CASTYDAYNSPLHF	TGTGCCAGCACTTATGACGCATACAATTCACCCCTCCACTTT
TRBV29-1	TRBJ2-5	few	-	CSVDRGIQETQYF	TGCAGCGTTGACAGGGGAATTCAAGAGACCCAGTACTTC
TRBV6-5	TRBJ2-2	-	-	CASRPPGATGELFF	TGTGCCAGCAGACCACCAGGAGCCACCGGGGAGCTGTTTTTT
TRBV2	TRBJ2-2	many	-	CASTLQDTGELFF	TGTGCCAGCACTTTGCAGGACACCGGGGAGCTGTTTTTT
TRBV7-9	TRBJ1-2	-	-	CASSLSGAELGYTF	TGTGCCAGCAGCTTATCAGGGGCCGAGCTTGGGTACACCTTC
TRBV14	TRBJ1-2	many	-	CASSQQVAYGYTF	TGTGCCAGCAGCCAACAGGTTGCCTATGGCTACACCTTC
TRBV4-2	TRBJ1-1	many	-	CASSQGAGSEAFF	TGTGCCAGCAGCCAAGGGGCGGGCTCTGAAGCTTTCTTT
TRBV19	TRBJ2-4	few	-	CASSIGGTKNIQYF	TGTGCCAGTAGTATAGGGGGAACCAAAAACATTCAGTACTTC
TRBV20-1	TRBJ1-5	many	TRBD1	CSARDRSWGTENQPQHF	TGCAGTGCTAGAGATCGGTCTTGGGGGACAGAAAATCAGCCCCAGCATTTT
TRBV20-1	TRBJ2-4	-	TRBD1	CSAGDRAVAKNIQYF	TGCAGTGCTGGGGACAGGGCGGTAGCCAAAAACATTCAGTACTTC
TRBV29-1	TRBJ2-3	few	TRBD2	CSVEGASGITDTQYF	TGCAGCGTTGAAGGGGCTAGCGGCATCACAGATACGCAGTATTTT
TRBV19	TRBJ1-5	many	-	CASRGEIRAHQPQHF	TGTGCCAGTAGAGGGGAGATCCGGGCTCATCAGCCCCAGCATTTT
TRBV28	TRBJ2-2	-	TRBD1	CASSEQGWTGELFF	TGTGCCAGTTCAGAACAGGGGTGGACCGGGGAGCTGTTTTTT
TRBV7-8	TRBJ1-2	many	-	CASSLDRSWVGFTF	TGTGCCAGCAGCCTCGACAGGAGTTGGGTCGGGTTCACCTTC
TRBV20-1	TRBJ2-2	-	TRBD1	CSASHRGTGELFF	TGCAGTGCTAGTCACAGGGGCACCGGGGAGCTGTTTTTT
TRBV5-1	TRBJ2-1	few	-	CASRGAGNSYNEQFF	TGCGCCAGCAGGGGGGCGGGCAACTCCTACAATGAGCAGTTCTTC
TRBV29-1	TRBJ2-2	few	-	CSVQGTGELFF	TGCAGCGTCCAGGGTACCGGGGAGCTGTTTTTT
TRBV4-3	TRBJ2-1	few	TRBD2	CASSQDGMRGDARSSYNEQFF	TGCGCCAGCAGCCAAGACGGGATGCGGGGGGACGCAAGAAGCTCCTACAATGAGCAGTTCTTC